This T cell receptor beta chain was observed in a study of T cell repertoires in cytomegalovirus infection. Overall study context: An indication of both CMV infection and matching HLA type came from public TCR beta signatures.

The ends lost 5 bases at V and 10 bases at J; junction bases unmatched: 5. The CDR3 consists of 13 residues. Looked up from germline, CDR1 is SGHTA and CDR2 is FQGNSA. This clonotype was found a few times. Its antigen is unidentified. Using its own MiXCR run on the reads, TCRdb lists one record per CDR3 protein. The table includes 550,000 to 850,000 distinct CDR3 sequences, 30% to 40% detected once. The receptor was derived from a human donor in good health (CMV status not recorded). Some clones in this sample may be carry-over from other donors' samples. The chain couples TRBV7-2 to TRBJ1-6; 7 bases fit TRBD1. Sample: cultured PBMCs, taken from culture after CMV antigen stimulation. CDR3 sequence reads: CASSRQGNSPLHF. Here the CDR3 DNA reads TGTGCCAGCAGCCGACAGGGTAACTCACCCCTCCACTTT.